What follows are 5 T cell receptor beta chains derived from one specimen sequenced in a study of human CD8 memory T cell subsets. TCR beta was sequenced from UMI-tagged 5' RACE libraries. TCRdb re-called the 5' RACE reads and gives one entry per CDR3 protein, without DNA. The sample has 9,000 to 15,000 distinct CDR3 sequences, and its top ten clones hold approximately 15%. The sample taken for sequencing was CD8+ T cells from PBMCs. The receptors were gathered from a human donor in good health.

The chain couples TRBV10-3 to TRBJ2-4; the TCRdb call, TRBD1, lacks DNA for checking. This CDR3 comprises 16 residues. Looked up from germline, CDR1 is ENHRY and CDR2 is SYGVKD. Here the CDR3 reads CAISEETGVAKNIQYF.

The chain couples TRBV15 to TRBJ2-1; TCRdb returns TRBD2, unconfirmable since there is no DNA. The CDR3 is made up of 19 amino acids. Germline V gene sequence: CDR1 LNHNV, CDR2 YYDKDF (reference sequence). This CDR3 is CATSRDLLWRDRLYNEQFF.

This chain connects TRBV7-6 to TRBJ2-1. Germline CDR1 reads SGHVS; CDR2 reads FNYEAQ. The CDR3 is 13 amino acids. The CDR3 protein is CASSLAVTHEQFF.

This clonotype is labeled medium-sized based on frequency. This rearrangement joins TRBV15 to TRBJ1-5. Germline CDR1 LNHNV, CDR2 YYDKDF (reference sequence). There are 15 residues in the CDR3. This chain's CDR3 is CATRRWGEGNQPQHF.

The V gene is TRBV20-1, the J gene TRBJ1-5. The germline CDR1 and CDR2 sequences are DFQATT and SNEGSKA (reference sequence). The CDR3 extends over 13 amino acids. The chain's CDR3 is CSAIDQGNQPQHF.